This T cell receptor beta chain was recovered during a study of breast tumors, draining lymph nodes, adjacent tissues. General observations from the study: Luminal-like breast cancer showed significantly greater tumor-nontumor repertoire similarity than basal-like breast cancer did. Data fit most tumor T cells coming from lymph node, expanding in tumor.

Via MiXCR, TCRdb re-called the multiplex PCR reads, giving one row per CDR3 protein. The table lists approximately 200,000 distinct CDR3 sequences, approximately 33% of them singletons. On this clonotype itself: Its antigen is currently unknown.

The V end was cut by 0 bases, the J end by 8 bases, with 11 bases between. The CDR3 is made up of 13 amino acids. CDR1 is SGHRS, CDR2 YFSETQ, per germline. Samples came from axillary lymph nodes draining the breast cancer. The source material was axillary lymph node tissue. The rearrangement joins TRBV5-1 to TRBJ1-2; no reliable D call. The TCR originated in a female donor with breast cancer. Some clones in this sample may be carry-over from other donors' samples. The CDR3 sequence is CASSLGGLAGYTF. Here the CDR3 DNA reads TGCGCCAGCAGCTTGGGAGGACTAGCGGGCTACACCTTC. The whole variable domain, remainder taken from reference TRBV5-1 and TRBJ1-2, is KAGVTQTPRYLIKTRGQQVTLSCSPISGHRSVSWYQQTPGQGLQFLFEYFSETQRNKGNFPGRFSGRQFSNSRSEMNVSTLELGDSALYLCASSLGGLAGYTFGSGTRLTVV.